Listed below are T cell receptor beta chains from one sample, sequenced in a study of PD-1 blockade in classical Hodgkin lymphoma. Generated by immunoSEQ multiplex PCR, the TCRdb table keeps only in-frame clones and is missing some. The data show about 18,000 clones, with 65% to 90% seen just once and more than 20% held by the top ten. Sequencing used peripheral blood mononuclear cells (PBMCs), obtained at baseline. All receptors derive from a human donor with classical Hodgkin lymphoma. CDR3s include the opening cysteine and the closing phenylalanine or tryptophan. The order of the fields is V gene, D gene, J gene, clone size, CDR3 protein, CDR3 DNA. A D gene is named only where the DNA matches it firmly. The size of a clone is reported for some rows only, either as once, few or many, or as a class for expanded clones.

TRBV7-9	TRBD1	TRBJ2-2	.	CASSRGQGTLFF	TGTGCCAGCAGCCGAGGACAGGGAACGCTGTTTTTT
TRBV7-9	TRBD1	TRBJ1-2	few	CASSPGQESFGYTF	TGTGCCAGCAGTCCGGGACAGGAGTCTTTTGGCTACACCTTC
TRBV7-6	TRBD1	TRBJ1-1	.	CASSLGQGNTEAFF	TGTGCCAGCAGCTTGGGACAGGGGAACACTGAAGCTTTCTTT
TRBV6-1	TRBD1	TRBJ1-2	.	CASQGANYGYTF	TGTGCCAGCCAGGGGGCTAACTATGGCTACACCTTC
TRBV2	.	TRBJ1-5	.	CASTGRGTGVSNQPQHF	TGTGCCAGCACGGGGAGGGGGACCGGGGTTAGCAATCAGCCCCAGCATTTT
TRBV29-1	.	TRBJ2-7	.	CSVDNSYEQYF	TGCAGCGTTGATAACTCCTACGAGCAGTACTTC
TRBV7-9	.	TRBJ1-6	.	CASSSDAGRSPLHF	TGTGCCAGCAGCTCAGATGCGGGACGGTCACCCCTTCACTTT
TRBV18	TRBD2	TRBJ2-5	.	CASSPNGLAKETQYF	TGTGCCAGCTCACCAAACGGACTAGCGAAAGAGACCCAGTACTTC
TRBV18	TRBD1	TRBJ2-5	.	CASSPGQKETQYF	TGTGCCAGCTCACCGGGACAGAAAGAGACCCAGTACTTC
TRBV28	TRBD2	TRBJ2-1	.	CASSNSGGVSYNEQFF	TGTGCCAGCAGTAATAGCGGGGGGGTCTCCTACAATGAGCAGTTCTTC
TRBV6-5	.	TRBJ2-7	.	CASSSLLPPAYEQYF	TGTGCCAGCAGTTCCCTACTTCCTCCAGCCTACGAGCAGTACTTC
TRBV7-2	TRBD2	TRBJ2-1	.	CASSLDLGRGGYNEQFF	TGTGCCAGCAGCTTAGACCTTGGGCGGGGGGGCTACAATGAGCAGTTCTTC
TRBV2	.	TRBJ2-7	.	CASTSQGNFYEQYF	TGTGCCAGCACCTCACAGGGAAATTTCTACGAGCAGTACTTC
TRBV2	TRBD1	TRBJ2-1	once	CASEPRTGGWNEQFF	TGTGCCAGCGAACCCCGGACAGGGGGTTGGAATGAGCAGTTCTTC
TRBV4-1	TRBD1	TRBJ2-3	.	CASSQDTPGTGFTDTQYF	TGCGCCAGCAGCCAAGACACCCCCGGGACAGGGTTCACAGATACGCAGTATTTT
TRBV5-6	.	TRBJ2-7	.	CASSLVQSSYEQYF	TGTGCCAGCAGCTTGGTTCAGAGCTCCTACGAGCAGTACTTC
TRBV19	.	TRBJ2-5	.	CASSTIDQETQYF	TGTGCCAGTAGTACAATCGACCAAGAGACCCAGTACTTC
TRBV30	.	TRBJ1-1	.	CAWGHGGAAEAFF	TGTGCCTGGGGCCACGGGGGGGCCGCTGAAGCTTTCTTT
TRBV19	.	TRBJ1-2	.	CAIRGPPGRNYGYTF	TGTGCCATTCGGGGGCCACCCGGACGGAACTATGGCTACACCTTC
TRBV14	.	TRBJ2-2	.	CASSQGGYSPGELFF	TGTGCCAGCAGCCAAGGAGGATATTCGCCCGGGGAGCTGTTTTTT
TRBV25-1	TRBD2	TRBJ2-1	once	CASSTLAGDNNEQFF	TGTGCCAGCAGTACTTTAGCGGGAGACAACAATGAGCAGTTCTTC
TRBV28	TRBD1	TRBJ1-4	.	CATERGRGEKLFF	TGTGCCACAGAGAGGGGGCGCGGTGAAAAACTGTTTTTT
TRBV4-2	.	TRBJ2-7	.	CASSLTLGAGDEQYF	TGTGCCAGCAGCCTAACGCTGGGGGCCGGCGACGAGCAGTACTTC
TRBV6-5	TRBD1	TRBJ2-3	.	CASRVRDRADTQYF	TGTGCCAGCAGGGTACGGGACAGGGCAGATACGCAGTATTTT
TRBV5-4	TRBD1	TRBJ2-1	.	CASSRDRGNEQFF	TGTGCCAGCAGCCGCGACAGGGGAAATGAGCAGTTCTTC
TRBV5-1	TRBD2	TRBJ2-2	.	CASSLGLVRSNTGELFF	TGCGCCAGCAGCCTGGGACTAGTGAGATCAAACACCGGGGAGCTGTTTTTT
TRBV19	.	TRBJ2-6	.	CASREGSGANVLTF	TGTGCCAGTAGAGAGGGGAGCGGGGCCAACGTCCTGACTTTC